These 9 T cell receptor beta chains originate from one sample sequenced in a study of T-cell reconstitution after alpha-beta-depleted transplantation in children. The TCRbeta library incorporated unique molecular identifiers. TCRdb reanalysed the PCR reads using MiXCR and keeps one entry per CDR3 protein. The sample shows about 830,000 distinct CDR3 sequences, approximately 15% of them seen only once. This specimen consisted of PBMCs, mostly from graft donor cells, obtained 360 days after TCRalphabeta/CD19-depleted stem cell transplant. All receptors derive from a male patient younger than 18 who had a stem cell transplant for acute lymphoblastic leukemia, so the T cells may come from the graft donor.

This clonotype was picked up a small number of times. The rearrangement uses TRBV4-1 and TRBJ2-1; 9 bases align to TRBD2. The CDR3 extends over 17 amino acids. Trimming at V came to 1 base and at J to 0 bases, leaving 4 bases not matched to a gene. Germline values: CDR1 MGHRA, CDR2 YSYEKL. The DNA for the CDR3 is TGCGCCAGCAGCCAAGCCCTAGCGGGAAGCTCCTACAATGAGCAGTTCTTC. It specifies CASSQALAGSSYNEQFF.

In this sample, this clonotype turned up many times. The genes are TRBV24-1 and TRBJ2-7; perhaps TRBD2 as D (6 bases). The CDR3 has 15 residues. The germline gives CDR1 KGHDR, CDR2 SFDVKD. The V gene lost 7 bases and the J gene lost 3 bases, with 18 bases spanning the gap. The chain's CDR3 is CATSAGGLNSYEQYF. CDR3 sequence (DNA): TGTGCCACCAGCGCCGGGGGTTTAAATAGCTACGAGCAGTACTTC.

The CDR3 reads CASSLAPWLVSGELFF. In nucleotides, the CDR3 is TGTGCCAGCAGCTTAGCGCCCTGGTTAGTTTCCGGGGAGCTGTTTTTT. V usage is TRBV7-9 and J usage is TRBJ2-2; D unclear. Germline CDR1 reads SEHNR; CDR2 reads FQNEAQ (reference sequence). The CDR3 sequence is 16 residues long. V was clipped by 0 bases and J by 6 bases, with 14 bases between them.

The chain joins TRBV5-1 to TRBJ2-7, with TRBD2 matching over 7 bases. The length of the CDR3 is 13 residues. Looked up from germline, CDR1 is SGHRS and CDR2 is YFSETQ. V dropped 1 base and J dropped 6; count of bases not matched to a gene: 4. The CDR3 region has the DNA TGCGCCAGCAGCTTGAATGCGGGAGCCGAGCAGTACTTC. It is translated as CASSLNAGAEQYF.

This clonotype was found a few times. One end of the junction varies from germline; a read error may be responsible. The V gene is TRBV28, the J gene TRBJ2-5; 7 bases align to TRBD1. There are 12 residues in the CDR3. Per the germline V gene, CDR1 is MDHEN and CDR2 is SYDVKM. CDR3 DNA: TGTGCCAGCAGTCTACAGGGGATTACCATCCAATTC. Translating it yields CASSLQGITIQF. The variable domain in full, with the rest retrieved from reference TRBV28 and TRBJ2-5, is DVKVTQSSRYLVKRTGEKVFLECVQDMDHENMFWYRQDPGLGLRLIYFSYDVKMKEKGDIPEGYSVSREKKERFSLILESASTNQTSMYLCASSLQGITIQFGPGTRLLVL.

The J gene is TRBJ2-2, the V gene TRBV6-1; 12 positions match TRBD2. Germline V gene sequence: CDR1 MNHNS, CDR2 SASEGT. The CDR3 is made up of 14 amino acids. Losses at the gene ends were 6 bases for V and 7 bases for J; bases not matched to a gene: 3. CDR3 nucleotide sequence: TGTGCCAGCAGACGGACTAGCGGGGTCGGGGAGCTGTTTTTT. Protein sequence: CASRRTSGVGELFF.

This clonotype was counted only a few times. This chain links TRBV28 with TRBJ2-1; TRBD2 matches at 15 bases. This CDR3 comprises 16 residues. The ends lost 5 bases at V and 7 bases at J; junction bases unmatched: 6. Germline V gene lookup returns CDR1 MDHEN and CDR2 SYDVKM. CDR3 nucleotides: TGTGCCAGCAGTAGCGGGACTAGCGGGAGGCGGAATGAGCAGTTCTTC. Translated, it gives CASSSGTSGRRNEQFF.

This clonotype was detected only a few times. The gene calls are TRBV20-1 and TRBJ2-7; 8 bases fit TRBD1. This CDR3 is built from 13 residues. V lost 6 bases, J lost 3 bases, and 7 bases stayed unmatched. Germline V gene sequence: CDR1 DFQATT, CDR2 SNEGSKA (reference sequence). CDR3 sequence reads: CSAGDRYDYEQYF. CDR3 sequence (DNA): TGCAGTGCAGGGGACAGGTACGACTACGAGCAGTACTTC.

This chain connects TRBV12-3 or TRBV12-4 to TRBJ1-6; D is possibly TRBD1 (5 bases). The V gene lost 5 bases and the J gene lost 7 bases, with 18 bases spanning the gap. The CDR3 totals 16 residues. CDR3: CASSQAGGGPNSPLHF. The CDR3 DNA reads TGTGCCAGCAGTCAGGCCGGGGGTGGACCGAATTCACCCCTCCACTTT.